Following are 26 T cell receptor beta chains from one sample sequenced in a study of T cell responses to AZD1222 COVID-19 vaccine. Here immunoSEQ multiplex PCR was the method, and the copy in TCRdb shows in-frame clones only, minus some. This table holds 100,000 to 150,000 clones, about nine tenths found once. Sequencing was performed on peripheral blood, taken on day 0 of AZD1222 vaccination. The receptors shown here come from an adult in good health.

The V gene is TRBV30, the J gene TRBJ2-7, with D possibly being TRBD2 (6 bases). The CDR3 has 13 amino acids. With 2 bases removed from V and 6 bases from J, the gap between germline ends came to 14 bases. The V gene's germline CDR1 is GTSNPN and CDR2 SVGIG (reference sequence). CDR3 amino acids: CAWSTEGPAEQYF. The CDR3 DNA reads as TGTGCCTGGAGTACGGAGGGACCAGCCGAGCAGTACTTC.

This rearrangement joins TRBV4-2 to TRBJ2-5, with 7 bases fitting TRBD2. The germline V gene has CDR1 LGHNA and CDR2 YNFKEQ. V was pared by 0 bases and J by 1 base, with 5 bases of the junction left unmatched. The CDR3 is 16 amino acids. The CDR3 coding sequence is TGTGCCAGCAGCCAAGAGGTTGGGAGGGCCCAAGAGACCCAGTACTTC. Amino acid sequence: CASSQEVGRAQETQYF.

Only a few counts were recorded for this clone. The V call is TRBV7-2, the J call TRBJ2-1; D is unresolved. The V end lost 0 bases, the J end lost 2 bases, and 8 bases lay between the germline ends. The CDR3 length is 15 residues. Germline V gene lookup returns CDR1 SGHTA and CDR2 FQGNSA. The CDR3 region is CASSLALRPYNEQFF. As DNA, the CDR3 is TGTGCCAGCAGCTTAGCCCTAAGGCCCTACAATGAGCAGTTCTTC.

This clone was observed a few times. Germline and junction disagree at one end, which may indicate a read error. V is TRBV20-1 and J is TRBJ1-2; D uncertain. CDR1 and CDR2 from the germline V gene are DFQATT and SNEGSKA (reference sequence). The CDR3 extends over 11 amino acids. The DNA of the CDR3 is TGTAGCGTATCGTCGACGCGAGGCTACACCTTC. Encoded protein: CSVSSTRGYTF.

This clone occurred a few times. The genes are TRBV6-5 and TRBJ1-6; D call uncertain. There are 14 residues in the CDR3. V lost 7 bases, J lost 8 bases, and 15 bases lay in between. In germline, CDR1 is MNHEY, CDR2 SVGAGI. CDR3 protein: CASKTAALYSPLHF. Written as DNA, the CDR3 is TGTGCCAGCAAGACCGCTGCCCTTTATTCACCCCTCCACTTT.

For the CDR3, the DNA is TGTGCCAGCAGCTTGCCTCGGGATACGCAGTATTTT. This encodes CASSLPRDTQYF. V usage is TRBV5-6 and J usage is TRBJ2-3; D gene unclear. With 1 base removed from V and 6 bases from J, the gap between germline ends came to 6 bases. Germline values: CDR1 SGHDT, CDR2 YYEEEE. This CDR3 is built from 12 residues.

This chain joins TRBV5-6 and TRBJ1-6, with 7 positions matching TRBD1. Germline trimming cut 5 bases from V and 14 bases from J; bases unmatched to any gene: 7. CDR1 and CDR2 from the germline V gene are SGHDT and YYEEEE. This CDR3 comprises 12 residues. CDR3 region: CASRKTQGTLHF. CDR3 in DNA: TGTGCCAGCAGAAAAACACAGGGGACCCTCCACTTT.

The V and J genes are TRBV6-1 and TRBJ1-5; no clear D. The CDR3 runs 13 residues. Germline loops: CDR1 MNHNS, CDR2 SASEGT. Trimming pared 1 base from V and 5 bases from J, leaving 6 bases between. CDR3 loop: CASSEVTYQPQHF. CDR3 sequence (DNA): TGTGCCAGCAGTGAAGTAACGTATCAGCCCCAGCATTTT.

V usage is TRBV19 and J usage is TRBJ1-1; no clear D. Germline V gene data show CDR1 as LNHDA and CDR2 as SQIVND (reference sequence). With 7 bases removed from V and 4 bases from J, the gap between germline ends came to 10 bases. The length of the CDR3 is 12 residues. Here the CDR3 reads CASMRSPTEAFF. CDR3 sequence (DNA): TGTGCCAGTATGAGGTCTCCCACTGAAGCTTTCTTT.

The chain employs TRBV15 and TRBJ2-2; possible D gene TRBD1, 5 bases. The CDR3 extends over 14 amino acids. The ends were cut back, 5 bases at V and 0 bases at J, with 7 bases in the middle. Looked up from germline, CDR1 is LNHNV and CDR2 is YYDKDF (reference sequence). DNA of the CDR3: TGTGCCACCAGCCGGACATCGAACACCGGGGAGCTGTTTTTT. It is translated as CATSRTSNTGELFF.

A few counts support this clone. V gene TRBV27 combines with J gene TRBJ1-1, with D possibly being TRBD1 (5 bases). The germline CDR1 and CDR2 sequences are MNHEY and SMNVEV (reference sequence). The CDR3 length is 21 residues. With 3 bases removed from V and 1 base from J, the gap between germline ends came to 30 bases. CDR3 nucleotide sequence: TGTGCCAGCAGTTTCATGGGCACAGAGACCCACCGGCGGGGGAGGAACACTGAAGCTTTCTTT. Translated: CASSFMGTETHRRGRNTEAFF.

The chain is built from TRBV2 and TRBJ2-5, with D possibly TRBD1 on 6 matching bases. Between the trimmed V and J ends, which lost 4 bases and 7 bases, there was a span of 16 bases. The CDR3 totals 14 residues. CDR1 SNHLY and CDR2 FYNNEI come from the germline V gene. DNA of the CDR3: TGTGCCAGCAGTGCGGAAAGGGGGTTAGGGACCCAGTACTTC. Its translation is CASSAERGLGTQYF.

V is TRBV5-4 and J is TRBJ1-2; no clear D gene. The ends were cut back, 3 bases at V and 2 bases at J, with 8 bases in the middle. Germline V gene sequence: CDR1 SGHNT, CDR2 YYREEE (reference sequence). The CDR3 contains 13 residues. The CDR3 DNA is TGTGCCAGCAGCTACATGAAGAACTATGGCTACACCTTC. Encoded protein: CASSYMKNYGYTF.

The count of this clone is one. V is TRBV2 and J is TRBJ2-2; D is unresolved. Germline lookup yields CDR1 SNHLY and CDR2 FYNNEI. The CDR3 runs to 13 residues. V was clipped by 8 bases and J by 1 base, with 8 bases between them. For the CDR3, the DNA is TGTGCCAGCGGCCGGATGAACACCGGGGAGCTGTTTTTT. This sequence encodes CASGRMNTGELFF.

The V and J genes are TRBV5-6 and TRBJ1-2, with TRBD1 matching over 8 bases. J gave up 4 bases and V 4 bases, and 6 bases lay outside the gene matches. Germline-derived CDR1 and CDR2 are SGHDT and YYEEEE. The CDR3 spans 14 residues. The CDR3 DNA follows: TGTGCCAGCAGCACCCGGGACAGGTCCTATGGCTACACCTTC. This codes for CASSTRDRSYGYTF.

This clone has just one count. V gene TRBV27 combines with J gene TRBJ1-5; perhaps TRBD1 as D (5 bases). Germline loops: CDR1 MNHEY, CDR2 SMNVEV (reference sequence). V lost 6 bases and J 4 bases, leaving 10 bases between the germline ends. CDR3 length: 13 residues. In nucleotides, the CDR3 is TGTGCCAGCAGAAGACAGCCGAATCAGCCCCAGCATTTT. It encodes CASRRQPNQPQHF.

J is TRBJ1-2 and V is TRBV30, with D unresolved. The CDR3 loop spans 13 amino acids. The germline V and J ends were trimmed by 5 bases and 0 bases, with 10 bases remaining between them. From germline, CDR1 is GTSNPN and CDR2 SVGIG (reference sequence). The CDR3 spells CAWGSQPNYGYTF. CDR3 DNA sequence: TGTGCCTGGGGATCACAGCCTAACTATGGCTACACCTTC.

This clone was counted once. The chain recombines TRBV4-1 with TRBJ2-3, with a possible D match to TRBD2 (6 bases). The CDR3 loop spans 15 amino acids. From germline, CDR1 is MGHRA and CDR2 YSYEKL. Between the trimmed V and J ends, which lost 3 bases and 6 bases, there was a span of 16 bases. The CDR3 region is CASSHMLGGLDTQYF. CDR3 DNA: TGCGCCAGCAGCCATATGCTCGGGGGACTGGATACGCAGTATTTT.

The chain recombines TRBV2 with TRBJ1-6; D is uncertain. The CDR3 has 15 amino acids. Germline V CDR1 and CDR2: SNHLY, FYNNEI. V gave up 5 bases and J gave up 4 bases, with 12 bases separating them. DNA for the CDR3: TGTGCCAGCAGTCAGACCCGGAATTATAATTCACCCCTCCACTTT. This translates into CASSQTRNYNSPLHF.

This chain uses TRBV6-5 with TRBJ1-1; D gene uncertain. The CDR3 is 15 residues long. Per the germline V gene, CDR1 is MNHEY and CDR2 is SVGAGI. V was trimmed by 6 bases and J by 1 base, leaving 15 bases between them. The CDR3 DNA sequence: TGTGCCAGCAGACCCGTAAGCTCCGAGAACACTGAAGCTTTCTTT. It codes for CASRPVSSENTEAFF.

The chain is built from TRBV11-2 and TRBJ1-2; a possible D gene is TRBD1 (5 bases). This CDR3 is 13 amino acids long. V lost 3 bases, J lost 4 bases, and 9 bases lay in between. Per the germline V gene, CDR1 is SGHAT and CDR2 is FQNNGV. This chain's CDR3 is CASSLGRVYGYTF. Here the CDR3 DNA reads TGTGCCAGCAGCTTGGGGCGGGTCTATGGCTACACCTTC.

This clone showed up just a few times. The chain has TRBV6-5 and TRBJ1-3; no definite D call. The length of the CDR3 is 13 residues. V dropped 4 bases and J dropped 0 bases, with 4 bases sitting between them. The germline V gene encodes CDR1 MNHEY and CDR2 SVGAGI. CDR3 protein: CASSSLSGNTIYF. CDR3 nucleotides: TGTGCCAGCAGTTCCCTCTCTGGAAACACCATATATTTT.

The rearrangement joins TRBV5-1 to TRBJ2-7, with D possibly being TRBD1 (5 bases). Trimming shortened V by 5 bases and J by 4 bases, and 7 bases separated the two germline ends. Germline assignment: CDR1 SGHRS and CDR2 YFSETQ. The CDR3 has 11 amino acids. The CDR3 spells CASRGQYEQYF. The CDR3 DNA reads as TGCGCCAGCAGGGGGCAATACGAGCAGTACTTC.

This clone showed up just once. The chain uses TRBV30 and TRBJ1-1; no reliable D call. Trimming took 0 bases from V and 7 from J, leaving 9 bases between them. The length of the CDR3 is 12 residues. Germline loops: CDR1 GTSNPN, CDR2 SVGIG (reference sequence). The DNA of the CDR3 is TGTGCCTGGAGTGTACTTGGGGATGAAGCTTTCTTT. This encodes CAWSVLGDEAFF.

The chain uses TRBV5-6 and TRBJ1-5; D ambiguous. CDR1 and CDR2 (germline): SGHDT, YYEEEE. Trimming pared 0 bases from V and 4 bases from J, leaving 14 bases between. The CDR3 totals 16 residues. The CDR3 DNA follows: TGTGCCAGCAGCTTGGGAGGGATTACCTTTAATCAGCCCCAGCATTTT. It yields the protein CASSLGGITFNQPQHF.

Points on this clone: This same CDR3 is encoded by further DNA sequences in the sample. The rearrangement joins TRBV2 to TRBJ1-5; D is uncertain. The V and J ends lost 4 bases and 1 base respectively, with 2 bases between them. The germline CDR1 and CDR2 sequences are SNHLY and FYNNEI. This CDR3 region has 12 residues. CDR3 coding DNA: TGTGCCAGCAGTGGGAGCAATCAGCCCCAGCATTTT. Translation: CASSGSNQPQHF. The whole variable domain, filled in from reference TRBV2 and TRBJ1-5, reads EPEVTQTPSHQVTQMGQEVILRCVPISNHLYFYWYRQILGQKVEFLVSFYNNEISEKSEIFDDQFSVERPDGSNFTLKIRSTKLEDSAMYFCASSGSNQPQHFGDGTRLSIL.